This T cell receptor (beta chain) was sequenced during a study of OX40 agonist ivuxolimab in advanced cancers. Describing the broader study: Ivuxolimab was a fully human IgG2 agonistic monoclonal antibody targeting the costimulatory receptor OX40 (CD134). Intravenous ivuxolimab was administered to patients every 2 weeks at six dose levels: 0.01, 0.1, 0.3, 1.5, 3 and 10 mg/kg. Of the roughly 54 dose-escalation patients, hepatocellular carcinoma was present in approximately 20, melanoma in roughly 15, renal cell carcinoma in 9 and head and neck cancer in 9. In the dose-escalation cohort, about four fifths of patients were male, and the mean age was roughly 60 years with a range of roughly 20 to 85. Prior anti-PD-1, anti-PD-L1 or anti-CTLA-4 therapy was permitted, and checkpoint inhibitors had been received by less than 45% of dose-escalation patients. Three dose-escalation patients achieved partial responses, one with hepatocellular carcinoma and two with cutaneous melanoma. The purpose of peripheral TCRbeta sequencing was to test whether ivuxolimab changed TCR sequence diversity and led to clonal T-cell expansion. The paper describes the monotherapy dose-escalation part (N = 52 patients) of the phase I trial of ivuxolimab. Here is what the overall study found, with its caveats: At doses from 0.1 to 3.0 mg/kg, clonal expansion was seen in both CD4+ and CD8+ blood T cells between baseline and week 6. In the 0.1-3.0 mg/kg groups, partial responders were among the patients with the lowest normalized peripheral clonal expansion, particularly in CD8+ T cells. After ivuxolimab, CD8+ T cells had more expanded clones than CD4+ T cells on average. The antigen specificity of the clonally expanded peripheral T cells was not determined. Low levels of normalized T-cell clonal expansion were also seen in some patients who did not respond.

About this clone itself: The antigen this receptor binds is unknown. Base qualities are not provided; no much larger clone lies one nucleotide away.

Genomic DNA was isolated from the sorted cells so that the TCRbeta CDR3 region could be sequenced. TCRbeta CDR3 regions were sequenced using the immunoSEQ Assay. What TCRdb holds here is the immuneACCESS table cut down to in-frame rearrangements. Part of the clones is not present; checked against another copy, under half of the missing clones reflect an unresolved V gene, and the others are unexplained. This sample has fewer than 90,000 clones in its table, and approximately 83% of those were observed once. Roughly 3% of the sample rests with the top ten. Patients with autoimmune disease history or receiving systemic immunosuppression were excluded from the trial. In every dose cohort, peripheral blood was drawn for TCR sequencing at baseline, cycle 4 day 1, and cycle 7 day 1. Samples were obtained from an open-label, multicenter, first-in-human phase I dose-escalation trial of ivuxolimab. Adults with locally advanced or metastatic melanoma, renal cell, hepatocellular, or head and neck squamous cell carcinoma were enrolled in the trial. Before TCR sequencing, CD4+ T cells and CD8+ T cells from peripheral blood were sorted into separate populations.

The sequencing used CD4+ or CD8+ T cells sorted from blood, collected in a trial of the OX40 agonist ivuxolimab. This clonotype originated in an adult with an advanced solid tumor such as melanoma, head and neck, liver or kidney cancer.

The nucleotides read TGTGCCAGCAGCCCCCCGGGGGTAGCCAAAAACATTCAGTACTTC. This encodes CASSPPGVAKNIQYF. The chain is made from TRBV7-6 and TRBJ2-4; a tentative D call is TRBD2 (6 bases match). Trimming at the junction amounts to 5 bases on V and 0 bases on J, and the germline ends lie 11 bases apart. From cysteine to phenylalanine, the CDR3 is 15 amino acids long. The only DNA kept is the CDR3, 45 bases in frame from the first base. As encoded in the germline V gene, CDR1 is SGHVS while CDR2 is FNYEAQ.